The 24 T cell receptor beta chains given below trace back to one sample, sequenced in a study of T cells after yellow fever vaccination. TCRdb re-derived calls from the 5' RACE reads in MiXCR, one entry per CDR3 protein. The sample includes 320,000 or so distinct CDR3 sequences, about 8.3% of them seen just once. Material: PBMCs, obtained approximately 47 days after the first yellow fever vaccination. The receptors stem from a man aged 18 to 30 who received the YFV17D yellow fever vaccine.

The chain combines TRBV18 with TRBJ2-7, with 7 bases matching TRBD1. This CDR3 has 13 residues. With 5 bases clipped from V and 6 bases from J, the junction kept 7 bases outside the gene matches. Germline lookup yields CDR1 KGHSH and CDR2 LQKENI. This CDR3 reads CASSSSGQREQYF. CDR3 nucleotide sequence: TGTGCCAGCTCATCTTCGGGACAGCGCGAGCAGTACTTC.

This clonotype was seen repeatedly, ten times or more. CDR3 in DNA: TGTGCCAGCAGTCCCTCAGGGGGGGAGATCAACACCGGGGAGCTGTTTTTT. Translation gives CASSPSGGEINTGELFF. The chain couples TRBV12-3 or TRBV12-4 to TRBJ2-2; D may match TRBD1 or TRBD2 (7 bases each). V lost 5 bases to trimming and J lost 2 bases, with 18 bases between them. This CDR3 contains 17 residues.

In this sample, this clonotype turned up a few times. The chain is built from TRBV7-2 and TRBJ2-2, with D tentatively TRBD2 (6 bases). The ends were cut back, 5 bases at V and 1 base at J, with 14 bases in the middle. This CDR3 has 16 amino acids. The germline V gene has CDR1 SGHTA and CDR2 FQGNSA. DNA for the CDR3: TGTGCCAGCAGCCCCCAGGGACTCTTGAACACCGGGGAGCTGTTTTTT. Its translation: CASSPQGLLNTGELFF.

In its sample, this clonotype was seen a few times. Here the CDR3 reads CSARATGRETQYF. The CDR3 coding sequence is TGCAGTGCTAGGGCAACGGGGAGAGAGACCCAGTACTTC. This chain links TRBV20-1 with TRBJ2-5; maybe TRBD2 (5 bases). The V gene lost 3 bases and the J gene lost 4 bases, with 12 bases spanning the gap. CDR1 and CDR2 (germline): DFQATT, SNEGSKA (reference sequence). The CDR3 has 13 residues.

V gene TRBV6-1 combines with J gene TRBJ2-5, with 14 nucleotides matching TRBD2. The CDR3 spans 15 residues. With V trimmed by 7 bases and J by 3 bases, 4 bases remained unmatched. Germline lookup yields CDR1 MNHNS and CDR2 SASEGT. The DNA for the CDR3 is TGTGCCAGCACCGGACTAGCGGGGGGCGAAGAGACCCAGTACTTC. It specifies CASTGLAGGEETQYF.

This clonotype was counted a few times. V is TRBV4-1 and J is TRBJ2-6; unclear D gene. The CDR3 has 21 amino acids. The ends were cut back, 3 bases at V and 0 bases at J, with 24 bases in the middle. Germline V gene data show CDR1 as MGHRA and CDR2 as YSYEKL. CDR3 bases: TGCGCCAGCAGCCAGATCCCCGGTCAGGATGGGGAAAGCTCTGGGGCCAACGTCCTGACTTTC. Amino acid sequence: CASSQIPGQDGESSGANVLTF.

The V and J genes are TRBV7-6 and TRBJ1-2; D not resolved. Trimming removed 2 bases from V and 1 base from J, with 14 bases in between. CDR1 is SGHVS, CDR2 FNYEAQ, per germline. The CDR3 covers 16 residues. CDR3 sequence reads: CASSLIGGSFNYGYTF. The CDR3 bases are TGTGCCAGCAGCTTAATTGGTGGCAGCTTTAACTATGGCTACACCTTC.

This clonotype was detected a few times. V usage is TRBV27 and J usage is TRBJ2-1, with TRBD2 as a possible D gene (6 bases). Trimming removed 5 bases from V and 5 bases from J, with 16 bases in between. The CDR3 is made up of 15 amino acids. The germline gives CDR1 MNHEY, CDR2 SMNVEV (reference sequence). The CDR3 DNA follows: TGTGCCAGCAGTGCGTCTAGTGCGGGGCACAATGAGCAGTTCTTC. The encoded protein is CASSASSAGHNEQFF.

In regard to this clonotype: This may be a read error: a much more frequent sequence differs by one nucleotide. The chain recombines TRBV29-1 with TRBJ2-7; D possibly corresponds to TRBD2 (5 bases). The CDR3 runs to 13 residues. The V gene lost 0 bases and the J gene lost 7 bases, with 13 bases spanning the gap. CDR1 and CDR2 from the germline V gene are SQVTM and ANQGSEA. The DNA for the CDR3 is TGCAGCGTTGAAGAGTCCTTGTGGAGGGAGCAGTACTTC. It translates to CSVEESLWREQYF.

This clonotype was seen a few times. Written as DNA, the CDR3 is TGTGCCAGCAGCTTATCCCCTTTCTCCTACAATGAGCAGTTCTTC. Translating it yields CASSLSPFSYNEQFF. This chain connects TRBV7-2 to TRBJ2-1, with unresolved D. Germline CDR1 reads SGHTA; CDR2 reads FQGNSA. The length of the CDR3 is 15 residues. V was cut by 2 bases and J by 0 bases, with 8 bases left in between.

There are a few counts of this clonotype. The chain combines TRBV28 with TRBJ2-3; a weak D match, TRBD1 (5 bases). V lost 7 bases to trimming and J lost 1 base, with 9 bases between them. CDR1 is MDHEN and CDR2 is SYDVKM in the germline V gene. This CDR3 spans 13 amino acids. CDR3 DNA sequence: TGTGCCAGCAAGGAGACAGGCACAGATACGCAGTATTTT. Translating it yields CASKETGTDTQYF.

V gene TRBV4-1 combines with J gene TRBJ2-7; D perhaps matches TRBD2 (5 bases). Germline CDR1 and CDR2: MGHRA and YSYEKL. The CDR3 extends over 14 amino acids. The ends were cut back, 3 bases at V and 3 bases at J, with 12 bases in the middle. CDR3 protein: CASSQPGRSYEQYV. DNA of the CDR3: TGCGCCAGCAGCCAGCCGGGGAGAAGCTACGAGCAGTACGTC.

The rearrangement links TRBV15 to TRBJ1-6, with 8 bases identical to TRBD1. The junction had 9 bases not matched to a gene; V was cut back by 4 bases and J by 10 bases. Looked up from germline, CDR1 is LNHNV and CDR2 is YYDKDF (reference sequence). The CDR3 is 15 amino acids. The CDR3 region is CATSTRTGYQSPLHF. As DNA, the CDR3 is TGTGCCACCAGCACCCGGACAGGGTACCAATCACCCCTCCACTTT.

The genes are TRBV30 and TRBJ2-5; the match to TRBD1 covers 7 bases. The germline V gene has CDR1 GTSNPN and CDR2 SVGIG (reference sequence). V was clipped by 1 base and J by 4 bases; unmatched bases: 3. The CDR3 contains 13 residues. CDR3 DNA sequence: TGTGCCTGGAGTGAACCAGGGGGAGAGACCCAGTACTTC. This sequence encodes CAWSEPGGETQYF. Based on the CDR3 plus reference TRBV30 and TRBJ2-5, the full variable domain is SQTIHQWPATLVQPVGSPLSLECTVEGTSNPNLYWYRQAAGRGLQLLFYSVGIGQISSEVPQNLSASRPQDRQFILSSKKLLLSDSGFYLCAWSEPGGETQYFGPGTRLLVL.

The chain recombines TRBV5-1 with TRBJ2-6; 7 nucleotides match TRBD1. This CDR3 has 15 amino acids. The junction had 4 bases not matched to a gene; V was cut back by 4 bases and J by 3 bases. CDR1 and CDR2 (germline): SGHRS, YFSETQ. Here the CDR3 DNA reads TGCGCCAGCAGCCCTGACAGGGTTGGGGCCAACGTCCTGACTTTC. It is translated as CASSPDRVGANVLTF.

The chain links TRBV7-3 to TRBJ2-7; unclear D gene. The V gene's germline CDR1 is SGHTA and CDR2 FQGTGA. CDR3 length: 13 amino acids. Trimming removed 5 bases at V and 4 bases at J, with 12 bases between. This chain's CDR3 is CASSRGVGYEQYF. Written as DNA, the CDR3 is TGTGCCAGCAGCCGAGGAGTAGGATACGAGCAGTACTTC.

V usage is TRBV18 and J usage is TRBJ1-1; D is ambiguous. CDR3 length equals 13 residues. V lost 2 bases and J 0 bases, leaving 4 bases between the germline ends. Germline CDR1 reads KGHSH; CDR2 reads LQKENI. CDR3 loop: CASSPGMNTEAFF. The CDR3 DNA reads TGTGCCAGCTCACCAGGGATGAACACTGAAGCTTTCTTT.

This clonotype was counted a few times. The chain has TRBV7-6 and TRBJ2-7; perhaps D is TRBD1 or TRBD2 (6 bases each). V was shortened by 1 base and J by 3 bases, with 16 bases between the two germline ends. Germline lookup yields CDR1 SGHVS and CDR2 FNYEAQ. This CDR3 region has 16 residues. In DNA, the CDR3 is TGTGCCAGCAGCTTAGAAGGGGGGATGCTGTACTACGAGCAGTACTTC. It translates to CASSLEGGMLYYEQYF. The full variable domain, rest sourced from reference TRBV7-6 and TRBJ2-7, is GAGVSQSPRYKVTKRGQDVALRCDPISGHVSLYWYRQALGQGPEFLTYFNYEAQQDKSGLPNDRFSAERPEGSISTLTIQRTEQRDSAMYRCASSLEGGMLYYEQYFGPGTRLTVT.

The rearrangement links TRBV6-4 to TRBJ2-5; 11 bases are a match to TRBD2. V lost 6 bases and J lost 3; bases outside the gene matches: 6. The CDR3 sequence is 15 residues long. Germline V gene lookup returns CDR1 MRHNA and CDR2 SNTAGT. This CDR3 is CASSLTSGGKETQYF. The CDR3 DNA reads TGTGCCAGCAGCCTAACTAGCGGGGGAAAAGAGACCCAGTACTTC.

V and J are TRBV29-1 and TRBJ2-1; no reliable D call. CDR1 and CDR2 (germline): SQVTM, ANQGSEA. Deletions cut 2 bases from V and 2 bases from J, with 10 bases between. The CDR3 totals 14 residues. CDR3 protein: CSVEYKEPYNEQFF. In DNA form, the CDR3 reads TGCAGCGTTGAATATAAGGAGCCCTACAATGAGCAGTTCTTC.

This clonotype was observed a few times. V gene TRBV9 combines with J gene TRBJ2-5, with D perhaps TRBD1 or TRBD2 (5 bases each). Trimming left V 4 bases short and J 5 bases short, with 24 bases between. Germline V gives CDR1 SGDLS, CDR2 YYNGEE. The CDR3 length is 17 residues. CDR3 sequence reads: CASSFSPGYNGAETQYF. CDR3 coding DNA: TGTGCCAGCAGCTTCTCCCCGGGTTACAACGGGGCGGAGACCCAGTACTTC.

The V and J genes are TRBV14 and TRBJ2-1; TRBD2 matches 8 bases. This CDR3 contains 16 residues. Germline trimming cut 1 base from V and 3 bases from J; bases unmatched to any gene: 5. The germline gives CDR1 SGHDN, CDR2 FVKESK. CDR3 bases: TGTGCCAGCAGCCAAGGTGGGAGCGGGGGCTACAATGAGCAGTTCTTC. Translated, it gives CASSQGGSGGYNEQFF. Filled out from reference TRBV14 and TRBJ2-1, the complete variable domain reads EAGVTQFPSHSVIEKGQTVTLRCDPISGHDNLYWYRRVMGKEIKFLLHFVKESKQDESGMPNNRFLAERTGGTYSTLKVQPAELEDSGVYFCASSQGGSGGYNEQFFGPGTRLTVL.

This clonotype was counted many times. J is TRBJ2-4 and V is TRBV21-1. TRBV21-1 is recorded as a pseudogene. The length of the CDR3 is 15 residues. The chain's CDR3 is CASSKTSLAKNIQYF. DNA for the CDR3: TGTGCCAGCAGCAAAACCAGTCTAGCCAAAAACATTCAGTACTTC.

Note on this clonotype: At one end, the junction sequence differs from germline, possibly due to a read error. The chain combines TRBV5-1 with TRBJ2-3; the D gene is possibly TRBD1 (6 bases). The CDR3 is 12 residues long. Germline V gene lookup returns CDR1 SGHRS and CDR2 YFSETQ. As DNA, the CDR3 is TGCACCAGCAGGACAGAGGGAGATACGCAGTATTTT. It yields the protein CTSRTEGDTQYF. The complete variable domain, with remaining parts taken from reference TRBV5-1 and TRBJ2-3, reads KAGVTQTPRYLIKTRGQQVTLSCSPISGHRSVSWYQQTPGQGLQFLFEYFSETQRNKGNFPGRFSGRQFSNSRSEMNVSTLELGDSALYLCTSRTEGDTQYFGPGTRLTVL.